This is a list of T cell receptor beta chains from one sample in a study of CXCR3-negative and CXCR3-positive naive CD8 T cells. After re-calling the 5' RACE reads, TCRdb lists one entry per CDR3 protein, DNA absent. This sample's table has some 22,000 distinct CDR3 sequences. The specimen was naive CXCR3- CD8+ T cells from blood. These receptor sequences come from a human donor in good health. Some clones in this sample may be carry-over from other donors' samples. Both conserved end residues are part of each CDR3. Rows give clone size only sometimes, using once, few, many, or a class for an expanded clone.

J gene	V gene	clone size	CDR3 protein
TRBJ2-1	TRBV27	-	CASRPGTAYNEQFF
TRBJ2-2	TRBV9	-	CASSVALQGASTGELFF
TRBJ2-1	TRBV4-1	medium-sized	CASSQRQVNEQFF
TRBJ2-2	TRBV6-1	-	CASSGGSGELFF
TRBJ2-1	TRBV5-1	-	CASSPGTGEQFF
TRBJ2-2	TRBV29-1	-	CSVPDSTGELFF
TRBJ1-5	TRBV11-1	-	CASSLGRGLNQPQHF
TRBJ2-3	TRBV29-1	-	CSVTPGQRTTDTQYF
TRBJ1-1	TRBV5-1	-	CASSWGTGSTDEAFF
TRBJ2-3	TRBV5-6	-	CASSGREEGTDTQYF
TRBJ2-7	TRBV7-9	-	CASSPPILAGFYEQYF
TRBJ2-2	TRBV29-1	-	CSVFSAGVGELFF
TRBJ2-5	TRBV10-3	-	CAISDEETQYF
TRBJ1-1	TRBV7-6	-	CASSSGQGMNTEAFF
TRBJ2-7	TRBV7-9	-	CASSDPGQGAFYYEQYF
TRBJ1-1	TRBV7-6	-	CASSSPDGMNTEAFF
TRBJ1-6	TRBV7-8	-	CASSLGGDGSPLHF
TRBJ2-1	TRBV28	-	CASSLLLAGVTEQFF
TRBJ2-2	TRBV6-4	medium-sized	CASRGNTGELFF
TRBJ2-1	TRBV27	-	CASSSRQPEQFF
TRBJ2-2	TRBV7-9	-	CASSIRSGGSNTGELFF
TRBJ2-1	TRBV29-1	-	CSVCQGADYNEQFF
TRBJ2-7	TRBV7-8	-	CASSLFQAASYEQYF
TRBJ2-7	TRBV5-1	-	CASSLGDVVYF
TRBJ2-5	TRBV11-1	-	CASRTGVLETQYF
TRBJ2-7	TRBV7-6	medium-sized	CASSLRQGWIYEQYF
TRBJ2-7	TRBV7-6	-	CASSPVDYSYEQYF
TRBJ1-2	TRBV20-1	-	CSARWGNYGYTF
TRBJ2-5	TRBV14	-	CASSQWSRETQYF
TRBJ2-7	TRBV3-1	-	CASSQDRPSGRYEQYF
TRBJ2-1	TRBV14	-	CASSQRGSSYNEQFF
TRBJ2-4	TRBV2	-	CASSAPLGGSVAKNIQYF
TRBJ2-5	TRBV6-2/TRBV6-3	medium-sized	CASSYWGGVEETQYF
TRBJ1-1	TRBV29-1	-	CSVIGAGNTEAFF
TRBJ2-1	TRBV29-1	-	CSALGGGEQFF
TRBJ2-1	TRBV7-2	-	CASSLASRAEPSYNEQFF
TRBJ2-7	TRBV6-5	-	CASSYSQGSPYEQYF
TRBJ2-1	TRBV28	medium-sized	CASSAFRLAGGRDEQFF
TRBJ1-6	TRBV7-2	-	CASSLTPGSGKSPLHF
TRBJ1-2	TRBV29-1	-	CSVEAWTGGDRAYTF
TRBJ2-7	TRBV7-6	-	CASSFGETEQYF
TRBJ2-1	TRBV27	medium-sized	CASSSTSGGLYNEQFF
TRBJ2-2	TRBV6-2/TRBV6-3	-	CASSYSSLGPGELFF
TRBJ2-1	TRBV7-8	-	CASSRLAGGYNEQFF
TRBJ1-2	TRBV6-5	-	CASSYAGGHGYTF
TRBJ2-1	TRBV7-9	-	CASSLPQAGWSYNEQFF
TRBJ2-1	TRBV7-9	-	CASSGTSPNEQFF
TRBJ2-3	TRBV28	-	CASNPTSGAITDTQYF
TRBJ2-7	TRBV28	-	CATSKGASYEQYF